The 29 T cell receptor beta chains listed next were all sequenced from one sample in a study of OX40 agonist ivuxolimab in advanced cancers. TCRdb's table, derived via immunoSEQ multiplex PCR, lists solely in-frame clones and lacks some. The table has tens of thousands of clones, over 75% seen once; the top ten hold roughly 2%. Sequences were derived from CD4+ or CD8+ T cells sorted from blood, sampled in a trial of the OX40 agonist ivuxolimab. The receptor set was obtained from an adult with an advanced solid tumor such as melanoma, head and neck, liver or kidney cancer.

Only one count was recorded for this clone. The chain employs TRBV7-9 and TRBJ2-7; no clear D. V was clipped by 0 bases and J by 3 bases, with 3 bases between them. This CDR3 contains 12 residues. Germline V gene lookup returns CDR1 SEHNR and CDR2 FQNEAQ (reference sequence). The CDR3 nucleotides read TGTGCCAGCAGCTTAGCGAACTACGAGCAGTACTTC. Amino acid sequence: CASSLANYEQYF.

This clone was seen only once. This chain connects TRBV5-1 to TRBJ2-5; D gene ambiguous. This CDR3 has 14 amino acids. CDR1 is SGHRS, CDR2 YFSETQ, per germline. Deletions cut 0 bases from V and 1 base from J, with 7 bases between. This CDR3 reads CASSLGGSQETQYF. The CDR3 DNA follows: TGCGCCAGCAGCTTGGGCGGATCCCAAGAGACCCAGTACTTC.

This chain connects TRBV28 to TRBJ2-1; 12 bases agree with TRBD1. Germline-derived CDR1 and CDR2 are MDHEN and SYDVKM. The V segment lost 4 bases and the J segment 5 bases; nucleotides outside the gene matches: 6. The CDR3 totals 16 residues. This chain's CDR3 is CASSSWDRGLDNEQFF. The CDR3, as DNA: TGTGCCAGCAGTTCATGGGACAGGGGGCTGGACAATGAGCAGTTCTTC.

The chain combines TRBV28 with TRBJ2-7; 10 bases map to TRBD2. Per germline, CDR1 MDHEN and CDR2 SYDVKM. J was trimmed by 1 base and V by 3 bases; bases with no gene match: 9. This CDR3 comprises 17 residues. The CDR3 DNA reads as TGTGCCAGCAGTTTCGGAAGCGGGAGGGTGCGATCCTACGAGCAGTACTTC. Encoded protein: CASSFGSGRVRSYEQYF.

This clone was recorded once. V and J are TRBV30 and TRBJ2-7; 9 positions match TRBD2. Germline V gene data show CDR1 as GTSNPN and CDR2 as SVGIG (reference sequence). V was pared by 0 bases and J by 7 bases, with 16 bases of the junction left unmatched. This CDR3 has 17 residues. DNA for the CDR3: TGTGCCTGGAGTGTAAGGTTGGCGGGAGGGCTTTTGGGGGAGCAGTACTTC. Amino acids: CAWSVRLAGGLLGEQYF.

This rearrangement joins TRBV7-2 to TRBJ2-1; 9 bases match TRBD1. Unmatched junction bases numbered 7, after V lost 6 bases and J lost 7 bases. Germline V lookup: CDR1 SGHTA, CDR2 FQGNSA. The CDR3 is 14 residues long. CDR3 sequence: CASSWDREANEQFF. The DNA for the CDR3 is TGTGCCAGCAGTTGGGACAGGGAAGCGAATGAGCAGTTCTTC.

The chain combines TRBV9 with TRBJ2-7; D uncertain. The CDR3 totals 15 residues. Per the germline V gene, CDR1 is SGDLS and CDR2 is YYNGEE. The germline V and J ends were trimmed by 0 bases and 2 bases, with 12 bases remaining between them. CDR3 sequence (DNA): TGTGCCAGCAGCGTAGGTTGGACGGCGACCTACGAGCAGTACTTC. The encoded protein is CASSVGWTATYEQYF.

This clone was counted between two and nine times. V is TRBV10-3 and J is TRBJ2-1, with TRBD2 identical over 15 bases. CDR1 is ENHRY, CDR2 SYGVKD, per germline. The CDR3 sequence is 17 residues long. V lost 7 bases to trimming and J lost 6 bases; unmatched junction nucleotides: 10. The CDR3 sequence is CAITPSSGLAGGNEQFF. DNA for the CDR3: TGTGCCATCACCCCCTCCTCGGGACTAGCGGGGGGCAATGAGCAGTTCTTC.

V usage is TRBV5-1 and J usage is TRBJ2-3; 11 bases line up with TRBD2. V dropped 6 bases and J dropped 4; count of bases not matched to a gene: 10. The germline V gene encodes CDR1 SGHRS and CDR2 YFSETQ. The CDR3 sequence is 16 residues long. The CDR3, as DNA: TGCGCCAGCATGGTGACTAGCGGGAAACTCGCAGATACGCAGTATTTT. It encodes CASMVTSGKLADTQYF.

The V call is TRBV5-4, the J call TRBJ1-2, with D perhaps TRBD1 (5 bases). This CDR3 has 13 residues. Trimming took 5 bases from V and 2 from J, leaving 10 bases between them. From germline, CDR1 is SGHNT and CDR2 YYREEE (reference sequence). For the CDR3, the DNA is TGTGCCAGCAGTTCAGGGTCAAACTATGGCTACACCTTC. This codes for CASSSGSNYGYTF.

The rearrangement links TRBV6-5 to TRBJ1-1; the match to TRBD1 covers 7 bases. V shed 4 bases and J 0 bases; nucleotides not matched to a gene: 8. The CDR3 has 16 amino acids. The germline CDR1 and CDR2 sequences are MNHEY and SVGAGI. The CDR3 spells CASSFQQGTLNTEAFF. CDR3 bases: TGTGCCAGCAGTTTCCAACAGGGGACCCTGAACACTGAAGCTTTCTTT.

The rearrangement uses TRBV5-1 and TRBJ1-4; 10 bases agree with TRBD1. Trimming at V came to 0 bases and at J to 5 bases, leaving 4 bases not matched to a gene. This CDR3 spans 16 amino acids. CDR1 is SGHRS and CDR2 is YFSETQ in the germline V gene. The CDR3: CASSLVGTGVNEKLFF. CDR3 sequence (DNA): TGCGCCAGCAGCTTGGTTGGGACAGGGGTAAATGAAAAACTGTTTTTT. The full variable domain, its missing parts supplied by reference TRBV5-1 and TRBJ1-4, is KAGVTQTPRYLIKTRGQQVTLSCSPISGHRSVSWYQQTPGQGLQFLFEYFSETQRNKGNFPGRFSGRQFSNSRSEMNVSTLELGDSALYLCASSLVGTGVNEKLFFGSGTQLSVL.

The chain combines TRBV5-1 with TRBJ2-7, with D maybe TRBD2 (7 bases). The CDR3 is made up of 13 amino acids. From germline, CDR1 is SGHRS and CDR2 YFSETQ. Deletions cut 2 bases from V and 4 bases from J, with 10 bases between. The DNA for the CDR3 is TGCGCCAGCAGCTTCGGGGGGCGTTACGAGCAGTACTTC. Translation gives CASSFGGRYEQYF.

The J gene is TRBJ2-7, the V gene TRBV18; D is ambiguous. Germline loops: CDR1 KGHSH, CDR2 LQKENI. The CDR3 spans 14 residues. The germline V and J ends were trimmed by 2 bases and 3 bases, with 11 bases remaining between them. CDR3 in DNA: TGTGCCAGCTCACCAATTCAGGCCGTCTACGAGCAGTACTTC. Encoded protein: CASSPIQAVYEQYF.

This sequence joins TRBV28 and TRBJ1-5; TRBD1 might be the D (5 bases). In germline, CDR1 is MDHEN, CDR2 SYDVKM. The CDR3 length is 15 residues. V lost 10 bases and J 9 bases, leaving 25 bases between the germline ends. The DNA for the CDR3 is TGTGCCACCGCTAGCAACGGGGCAGAGTTGCTGCCCCAGCATTTT. Its translation: CATASNGAELLPQHF.

The J gene is TRBJ2-7, the V gene TRBV30; 8 bases match TRBD2. Germline V gene data show CDR1 as GTSNPN and CDR2 as SVGIG (reference sequence). Trimming removed 4 bases from V and 6 bases from J; junction bases left unmatched: 11. The CDR3 has 14 residues. The CDR3, as DNA: TGTGCCTGGAAACGCGGGGAGGGGACTAGCGAGCAGTACTTC. Protein sequence: CAWKRGEGTSEQYF.

The chain joins TRBV6-1 to TRBJ2-5; TRBD2 aligns across 9 bases. V shed 0 bases, J shed 5 bases, and the junction held 7 bases outside the gene matches. Germline CDR1 reads MNHNS; CDR2 reads SASEGT. The CDR3 sequence is 16 residues long. CDR3 region: CASSEAVAGAWETQYF. CDR3 DNA sequence: TGTGCCAGCAGTGAAGCAGTAGCGGGGGCGTGGGAGACCCAGTACTTC.

This chain's CDR3 is CASSHQRGTGELFF. As DNA, the CDR3 is TGCGCCAGCAGCCATCAACGGGGCACCGGGGAGCTGTTTTTT. The chain combines TRBV4-1 with TRBJ2-2; possibly TRBD2 for D (5 bases). Germline V gene sequence: CDR1 MGHRA, CDR2 YSYEKL. CDR3 length: 14 residues. Trimming pared 3 bases from V and 4 bases from J, leaving 9 bases between.

The V and J genes are TRBV6-5 and TRBJ1-2; a possible D gene is TRBD1 (5 bases). V lost 7 bases and J 0 bases, leaving 12 bases between the germline ends. In germline, CDR1 is MNHEY, CDR2 SVGAGI. This CDR3 contains 14 residues. The CDR3 is CASKRGDPNYGYTF. The CDR3, as DNA: TGTGCCAGCAAGCGGGGGGACCCTAACTATGGCTACACCTTC.

V and J are TRBV5-4 and TRBJ2-7; TRBD1 matches at 12 bases. V shed 0 bases and J 3 bases; nucleotides not matched to a gene: 4. Germline assignment: CDR1 SGHNT and CDR2 YYREEE (reference sequence). The CDR3 runs 16 residues. For the CDR3, the DNA is TGTGCCAGCAGCTTGGGAGGGACAGGGGGCGTCTACGAGCAGTACTTC. It is translated as CASSLGGTGGVYEQYF.

The chain joins TRBV2 to TRBJ2-3, with D unclear. The CDR3 runs 11 residues. The V end lost 4 bases, the J end lost 5 bases, and 4 bases lay between the germline ends. Germline V gene data show CDR1 as SNHLY and CDR2 as FYNNEI. The CDR3 is CASSAKDTQYF. CDR3 DNA sequence: TGTGCCAGCAGTGCGAAAGATACGCAGTATTTT.

As regards this clone: The DNA is left out, because the CDR3 cannot be placed on it with certainty; the CDR3 is given as TCRdb lists it. The CDR3 protein is CASSREDYGCTF. The rearrangement joins TRBV7-9 to TRBJ1-2. Germline-derived CDR1 and CDR2 are SEHNR and FQNEAQ (reference sequence). The CDR3 length is 12 residues, termini included.

The V call is TRBV5-5, the J call TRBJ1-1; D call uncertain. V was shortened by 4 bases and J by 1 base, with 5 bases between the two germline ends. Germline V gives CDR1 SGHKS, CDR2 YYEKEE (reference sequence). CDR3 length: 12 amino acids. This CDR3 reads CASSVSNTEAFF. DNA for the CDR3: TGTGCCAGCAGCGTTTCGAACACTGAAGCTTTCTTT.

The V call is TRBV18, the J call TRBJ2-7; 11 nucleotides line up with TRBD2. V shed 5 bases, J shed 5 bases, and the junction held 8 bases outside the gene matches. Germline CDR1 is KGHSH and CDR2 is LQKENI. The CDR3 has 15 amino acids. CDR3 DNA sequence: TGTGCCAGCTCAATAATAGCGGGAGGGGCCCACGAGCAGTACTTC. Translated: CASSIIAGGAHEQYF.

The V gene is TRBV29-1, the J gene TRBJ1-1, with 7 nucleotides matching TRBD1. The length of the CDR3 is 14 residues. V lost 4 bases to trimming and J lost 0 bases; unmatched junction nucleotides: 5. Germline CDR1 and CDR2: SQVTM and ANQGSEA. The CDR3 DNA follows: TGCAGCGTTGTTGAGGGGGCGGTGAACACTGAAGCTTTCTTT. Its protein product is CSVVEGAVNTEAFF.

The CDR3: CAISEPRTAGVQFF. CDR3 DNA sequence: TGTGCCATCAGTGAGCCCCGAACAGCGGGGGTGCAGTTCTTC. The chain carries TRBV10-3 and TRBJ2-1; TRBD2 matches 8 bases. The CDR3 has 14 residues. V dropped 2 bases and J dropped 12; count of bases not matched to a gene: 9. The germline V gene encodes CDR1 ENHRY and CDR2 SYGVKD.

This rearrangement joins TRBV6-6 to TRBJ2-1; 10 bases are shared with TRBD1. Germline CDR1 is MNHNY and CDR2 is SVGAGI (reference sequence). V lost 6 bases to trimming and J lost 7 bases; unmatched junction nucleotides: 0. This CDR3 has 12 residues. Written as DNA, the CDR3 is TGTGCCAGCAGGGGACAGGGGAATGAGCAGTTCTTC. It is translated as CASRGQGNEQFF.

V is TRBV10-3 and J is TRBJ1-1, with D tentatively TRBD1 (6 bases). CDR3 size: 14 residues. Germline V gives CDR1 ENHRY, CDR2 SYGVKD. Deletions cut 0 bases from V and 8 bases from J, with 13 bases between. CDR3: CAISESRGGAEAFF. The CDR3 nucleotides read TGTGCCATCAGTGAGTCGAGGGGGGGAGCCGAAGCTTTCTTT.

The gene calls are TRBV10-3 and TRBJ1-2; 7 bases line up with TRBD1. V shed 6 bases and J 5 bases; nucleotides not matched to a gene: 15. Per germline, CDR1 ENHRY and CDR2 SYGVKD. The CDR3 is 16 amino acids. The CDR3 nucleotides are TGTGCCATCAGGCAGCACGGACAGGACTCTATGTATGGCTACACCTTC. It translates to CAIRQHGQDSMYGYTF.